This T cell receptor beta chain stems from a study of CD8 T cells in ankylosing spondylitis. Making the TCR beta libraries involved quantitative 5'-RACE with molecular barcodes. TCRdb re-called the 5' RACE reads with MiXCR, one entry per CDR3 protein. The table shows a few hundred thousand distinct CDR3 sequences, with around 20% occurring only once. The CDR3 covers 16 residues. The V gene end was trimmed by 5 bases and the J gene end by 1 base; junction bases not matched to a gene: 10. Notes on the study in general: Typical of ankylosing spondylitis blood, it appeared, was a TCR beta motif of eight highly homologous variants. According to the report, clones linked to the disease were significantly enriched in matched synovial fluid samples taken from ankylosing spondylitis patients. Researchers report that disease-linked clones proved CD8+ and relatively rare in peripheral blood.

This clonotype was picked up a small number of times. What it recognizes is unknown. Sequenced: blood, either unsorted or a sorted T cell fraction (not recorded which). The receptor comes from a male donor with ankylosing spondylitis. V and J are TRBV12-3 or TRBV12-4 and TRBJ2-5; TRBD1 matches at 7 bases. CDR3 coding DNA: TGTGCCAGCAGTCAGGGGACAGCGGTGAGCCAAGAGACCCAGTACTTC. It codes for CASSQGTAVSQETQYF.